The 18 T cell receptor beta chains listed next were all sequenced from one sample in a study of cytomegalovirus exposure and HLA in healthy donors. The PCR made use of 60 Vbeta and 13 Jbeta primers. Sequencing used immunoSEQ multiplex PCR; TCRdb keeps in-frame clones, though not all of them. The sample lists about 100,000 clones; more than 70% were seen once. Input material: PBMCs. The origin of the receptors is a male donor in good health and CMV-seropositive.

The CDR3 loop reads CATSREQANSPLHF. In DNA, the CDR3 is TGTGCCACCAGCAGAGAGCAGGCAAATTCACCCCTCCACTTT. The rearrangement links TRBV15 to TRBJ1-6; no clear D. The CDR3 consists of 14 residues. Trimming pared 0 bases from V and 7 bases from J, leaving 7 bases between. Germline CDR1 LNHNV, CDR2 YYDKDF (reference sequence).

CDR3 nucleotides: TGTGCCAGCAGCTTACTTTTGACAGGATCACTGAACACTGAAGCTTTCTTT. Translation: CASSLLLTGSLNTEAFF. The chain combines TRBV7-2 with TRBJ1-1; D is possibly TRBD1 (6 bases). Germline lookup yields CDR1 SGHTA and CDR2 FQGNSA. CDR3 length: 17 residues. Between the trimmed V and J ends, which lost 2 bases and 0 bases, there was a span of 16 bases.

The chain links TRBV11-3 to TRBJ2-1; 9 positions match TRBD1. The junction had 3 bases not matched to a gene; V was cut back by 8 bases and J by 1 base. This CDR3 spans 14 amino acids. The V gene's germline CDR1 is SGHNT and CDR2 YENEEA. CDR3 amino acids: CASGQGRSYNEQFF. CDR3 in DNA: TGTGCCAGCGGACAGGGGAGGTCCTACAATGAGCAGTTCTTC.

V usage is TRBV7-2 and J usage is TRBJ2-7, with D tentatively TRBD1 (6 bases). V lost 2 bases to trimming and J lost 1 base, with 6 bases between them. The germline gives CDR1 SGHTA, CDR2 FQGNSA. The length of the CDR3 is 13 residues. The CDR3 DNA sequence: TGTGCCAGCAGCTTAAGGGGGTCCTACGAGCAGTACTTC. It codes for CASSLRGSYEQYF.

Concerning this clone itself: One junction end does not reproduce the germline sequence, and a read error may be involved. The gene calls are TRBV7-9 and TRBJ2-7; possibly TRBD2 for D (6 bases). The CDR3 consists of 16 residues. The germline gives CDR1 SEHNR, CDR2 FQNEAQ (reference sequence). The CDR3 is CSSSSWRDGVVRGQYF. The DNA for the CDR3 is TGTTCCAGCAGCTCCTGGAGGGACGGAGTGGTAAGGGGGCAGTACTTC.

This chain's CDR3 is CASSLGTSGSNTQYF. CDR3 nucleotides: TGTGCCAGCAGCTTAGGGACTAGCGGGAGTAATACGCAGTATTTT. This chain joins TRBV7-8 and TRBJ2-3; 13 bases are shared with TRBD2. The CDR3 loop spans 15 amino acids. Germline CDR1 is SGHVS and CDR2 is FQNEAQ. V gave up 1 base and J gave up 7 bases; unmatched junction bases: 2. The full variable domain, rest sourced from reference TRBV7-8 and TRBJ2-3, is GAGVSQSPRYKVAKRGQDVALRCDPISGHVSLFWYQQALGQGPEFLTYFQNEAQLDKSGLPSDRFFAERPEGSVSTLKIQRTQQEDSAVYLCASSLGTSGSNTQYFGPGTRLTVL.

The gene calls are TRBV27 and TRBJ1-1, with 7 nucleotides matching TRBD1. The CDR3 has 13 residues. Germline V CDR1 and CDR2: MNHEY, SMNVEV (reference sequence). Germline trimming cut 5 bases from V and 5 bases from J; bases unmatched to any gene: 5. CDR3 sequence reads: CASSQQGRTEAFF. DNA of the CDR3: TGTGCCAGCAGTCAACAGGGGAGGACTGAAGCTTTCTTT.

The V and J genes are TRBV27 and TRBJ1-1, with D unclear. Germline V gene lookup returns CDR1 MNHEY and CDR2 SMNVEV (reference sequence). The V end lost 5 bases, the J end lost 8 bases, and 15 bases lay between the germline ends. This CDR3 is built from 13 residues. CDR3 nucleotides: TGTGCCAGCAGTCCACCTCGCGGAGCGGAAGCTTTCTTT. Its protein product is CASSPPRGAEAFF.

In this sample, this clone turned up a few times. The rearrangement uses TRBV6-6 and TRBJ1-3, with D possibly being TRBD1 (6 bases). This CDR3 has 13 residues. Germline V gene data show CDR1 as MNHNY and CDR2 as SVGAGI (reference sequence). V dropped 5 bases and J dropped 3 bases, with 8 bases sitting between them. This CDR3 reads CASSHRVGNTIYF. DNA for the CDR3: TGTGCCAGCAGTCACAGGGTTGGAAACACCATATATTTT.

A word on this clone: The CDR3 ends on some other residue instead of the conserved phenylalanine or tryptophan, so this is likely a read error. The chain couples TRBV28 to TRBJ1-1; 7 bases are a match to TRBD1. The junction had 5 bases not matched to a gene; V was cut back by 4 bases and J by 0 bases. The CDR3 spans 15 residues. Germline values: CDR1 MDHEN, CDR2 SYDVKM. This CDR3 reads CASSWTGRMNTEAFS. The CDR3 region has the DNA TGTGCCAGCAGTTGGACAGGCCGTATGAACACTGAAGCTTTCTCT.

This chain connects TRBV21-1 to TRBJ2-7; the D call in the table, TRBD1, was not verified against the DNA. TRBV21-1 is marked as a pseudogene. This CDR3 region has 17 residues. This CDR3 reads CASSKGLHRDRPYEQYF. In nucleotides, the CDR3 is TGTGCCAGCAGCAAAGGGCTGCACCGGGACAGACCCTACGAGCAGTACTTC.

The CDR3 reads CASSLGGLAGGELFF. The CDR3, as DNA: TGTGCCAGCAGCTTGGGTGGACTAGCGGGGGGGGAGCTGTTTTTT. This chain connects TRBV5-4 to TRBJ2-2; 12 nucleotides match TRBD2. The CDR3 consists of 15 residues. V lost 0 bases, J lost 8 bases, and 2 bases stayed unmatched. CDR1 and CDR2 (germline): SGHNT, YYREEE (reference sequence).

This chain uses TRBV7-9 with TRBJ1-6; 9 bases agree with TRBD1. The CDR3 totals 15 residues. J lost 7 bases, V lost 4 bases, and 5 bases had no gene match. CDR1 is SEHNR, CDR2 FQNEAQ, per germline (reference sequence). The CDR3 sequence is CASSWGQGTNSPLHF. Written as DNA, the CDR3 is TGTGCCAGCAGCTGGGGACAGGGTACGAATTCACCCCTCCACTTT.

The V call is TRBV9, the J call TRBJ2-3, with TRBD2 matching over 7 bases. The trim removed 0 bases at V and 1 base at J, leaving 5 bases unmatched. The CDR3 covers 16 residues. Per germline, CDR1 SGDLS and CDR2 YYNGEE. The DNA for the CDR3 is TGTGCCAGCAGCGTAGCTGGCCTAGCGGGCACAGATACGCAGTATTTT. Translating gives CASSVAGLAGTDTQYF.

This chain links TRBV15 with TRBJ1-2, with no clear D. The germline CDR1 and CDR2 sequences are LNHNV and YYDKDF (reference sequence). This CDR3 has 13 residues. Trimming took off 3 bases at V and 8 bases at J, with 13 bases between the two ends. The CDR3 DNA is TGTGCCACCAGCAGTTCCGAGAGGGCCGGCTACACCTTC. It specifies CATSSSERAGYTF.

The chain employs TRBV21-1 and TRBJ2-7; whether TRBD1, the table's D call, matches the DNA was not checked. TRBV21-1 is given as a pseudogene. The CDR3 is made up of 14 amino acids. The CDR3 DNA is TGTGCCAGCAAAGCTGCTACAGGGCACTACGAGCAGTACTTC. Protein: CASKAATGHYEQYF.

The V and J genes are TRBV27 and TRBJ1-4; tentative D call: TRBD1 (5 bases). The CDR3 sequence is 18 residues long. The V end lost 8 bases, the J end lost 0 bases, and 22 bases lay between the germline ends. Germline V lookup: CDR1 MNHEY, CDR2 SMNVEV (reference sequence). CDR3 loop: CASANDGAGPATNEKLFF. In DNA, the CDR3 is TGTGCCAGCGCGAACGATGGGGCAGGCCCTGCAACTAATGAAAAACTGTTTTTT.

The chain joins TRBV7-2 to TRBJ2-2, with 11 bases that match TRBD2. Germline loops: CDR1 SGHTA, CDR2 FQGNSA. With 6 bases clipped from V and 4 bases from J, the junction kept 7 bases outside the gene matches. The CDR3 is made up of 16 amino acids. The CDR3 spells CASSRSGRAGTGELFF. CDR3 nucleotides: TGTGCCAGCAGTCGTAGCGGGAGGGCGGGCACCGGGGAGCTGTTTTTT.